This TCR beta chain was sequenced during a study of tumor-infiltrating lymphocytes in primary liver carcinoma. Study information: Stage T1-T3 N0M0 tumors measured about 4.2 to 11 cm at most.

For this clonotype: Sequence at one end of the junction differs from germline and may be a read error.

Bulk tissue was left unsorted, and RNA and DNA were co-extracted from 20-30 mg of it. A constant-region primer primed TCR beta cDNA synthesis from about 0.45 ug of total RNA. Three nested multiplex PCR rounds of slightly modified ARM-PCR generated TCR beta libraries. Using its own MiXCR run on the multiplex PCR reads, TCRdb lists one record per CDR3 protein. The sample comprises 30,000 to 35,000 distinct CDR3 sequences, about 79% of which are singletons, and approximately 40% rests with the top ten. The material sequenced was liver tumor tissue from sampling region 5. Indicated subset: tumor region T5, tumor centre. This receptor was obtained from a man in his forties with primary liver carcinoma and hepatitis B virus infection.

The CDR3 coding sequence is TGTACCAGCAGTTACTTCCATCCAGGGACAGATACGCGGTATTTT. Translated: CTSSYFHPGTDTRYF. This chain links TRBV6-5 with TRBJ2-3, with 7 bases matching TRBD1. Germline V gives CDR1 MNHEY, CDR2 SVGAGI. The CDR3 covers 15 residues.